These 2 T cell receptor beta chains were all obtained from the same sample, sequenced in a study of shared clonotypes between healthy human individuals (dated by TCRdb to the early 2020s). CD8 naive samples were CD45RO-negative cells positively selected for CCR7, giving a CD45RA+CCR7+ population that excluded TemRA cells. The library came from the immunoSEQ multiplex PCR assay. Here the immuneACCESS table is served through TCRdb, limited to in-frame sequences with V and J called. Missing clones are a known gap in these copies; in checked studies unresolved V genes cover under half, and the rest lacks a known reason. The sample table contains hundreds of thousands of clones; only one count was recorded for 92% of them. 24% of the sample comes from the top ten. Sequencing was done on a sample of naive CD8+ T cells sorted from blood. What this sample's cell subset or site label stands for: CD45RA+CCR7+. These receptors originate from a man aged 30 to 39 in good health.

In its sample, this clone was seen once. This sequence joins TRBV15 and TRBJ2-6; 7 nucleotides line up with TRBD1. V shed 4 bases and J 0 bases; nucleotides not matched to a gene: 6. This CDR3 has 17 residues. The germline CDR1 and CDR2 sequences are LNHNV and YYDKDF (reference sequence). The CDR3 is CATSTGGVGSGANVLTF. The CDR3 DNA follows: TGTGCCACCAGCACAGGGGGAGTCGGCTCTGGGGCCAACGTCCTGACTTTC.

The chain has TRBV29-1 and TRBJ2-7; possibly TRBD2 for D (5 bases). The germline V gene has CDR1 SQVTM and CDR2 ANQGSEA. The CDR3 loop spans 10 amino acids. Trimming removed 6 bases from V and 3 bases from J, with 6 bases in between. CDR3 loop: CSVRDYEQYF. The CDR3 coding sequence is TGCAGCGTCCGGGACTACGAGCAGTACTTC.